This T cell receptor (beta chain) was captured by sequencing in a study of shared clonotypes between healthy human individuals (TCRdb year 2020). The study in broad terms: The cohort included a few men and a couple of women between 18 and 49 years of age. To increase sequencing depth and limit assay-specific biases, different laboratories used diverse techniques to prepare libraries and sequence TCR repertoires. Per donor, leukapheresis produced somewhere between about 0.85 and 9.5 billion PBMCs. To estimate repertoire size and how much clonotype sharing occurs between individuals, the study deeply sequenced the blood TCR repertoires of about 5 healthy adults. Per donor, three plates each were used for CD4 naive and CD4 memory, two for CD8 naive, and one for CD8 memory.

Healthy HIV-negative adults with no recently reported acute infections or vaccinations were included as donors. Only Caucasian adults living in Nashville, Tennessee, USA were represented among the donors. CD4+ T cells were enriched by magnetic negative selection, after which naive cells were positively selected on CD45RA and the negative fraction was taken as the memory subset. After blood collection by leukapheresis, PBMCs were isolated using Ficoll-Histopaque density gradient centrifugation and then cryopreserved in the vapor phase of liquid nitrogen. Analytical flow cytometry was used to check the purity and quantity of each magnetically sorted T cell population. Each sorted fraction had its genomic DNA isolated and then quantified by UV absorbance on a Nanodrop 2000c. Findings and caveats that apply to the study as a whole: Rarefaction of sorted-subset datasets indicated incomplete sequencing despite the large sequencing depth. Sharing across four donors was observed for around 5% of naive CD4, 3.5% of naive CD8, 2% to 2.5% of memory CD4, and approximately 0.41% of memory CD8 clonotypes. Sampling was restricted to blood, and TCR repertoires in tissue are likely to differ from TCR repertoires in blood. Compared with non-shared clonotypes, clonotypes shared by all four sorted-subset donors had higher generation probabilities. The genetic and exposure-history diversity represented was limited by the small number of donors. Larger estimated clonotype richness was generally found for naive subsets than for memory subsets. Pairwise subsampling led to the expectation that sequencing depth would affect the degree of clonotype sharing among donors.

Using the deep immunoSEQ assay, multiplex PCR amplified TCR CDR3 regions from genomic DNA. Extracted genomic DNA from each cell subset was distributed evenly across all wells of several immunoSEQ 96-well plates, and each plate was treated as a replicate. For sorted subsets, each replicate PCR was loaded with about 200 ng genomic DNA, equivalent to some 31,000 T cell genomes. Purified libraries were measured with a Qubit 3.0 fluorometer, size-checked on a Bioanalyzer 2100, and measured again with the KAPA Library Quantification kit. Every immunoSEQ 96-well plate was sequenced on a dedicated single-read 150-cycle Illumina NextSeq 550 flow cell. Concerning the study's data processing: Because only junctional sequences without quality scores were contained in the immunoSEQ output, filtering matching that applied to full-length reads could not be performed. Sequences were annotated with PyIR, a Python wrapper for IgBLAST v1.9, and V/J genes and CDR3 were assigned using IMGT germline references. Reads were removed for weak V/J assignments (E-value above 1e-6), missing CDR3, stop codons, out-of-frame junctions, or ambiguous translated residues. A V3J clonotype was defined by an identical inferred V gene, J gene, and CDR3 amino acid sequence. To compute the percentage overlap between repertoires, the number of shared unique clonotypes was divided by the size of the smaller repertoire. Richness of each repertoire was evaluated using RTK rarefaction, the Chao1 estimator, and Recon v2.1 estimates of unobserved clonotypes. OLGA was used to compute generation probabilities for all TCRbeta clonotypes that the gDNA method yielded from a handful of donors. TCRdb stores this immuneACCESS table with in-frame sequences only. Part of the clones is absent; in the studies checked, under half of the shortfall reflects unresolved V genes, and no reason is known for the rest. That table is the source of V, J and clone size, and D and trimming were worked out from the DNA. The sample records some 1 million clones, around four fifths of which are singletons. The ten most abundant clones make up roughly 1.4% of the sample.

This clone has a single count. Its specific antigen is unknown. No much larger clonotype is one base removed from it; base qualities were not supplied. The CDR3 starts with the cysteine, ends with the phenylalanine, and has 13 residues. Only the CDR3 portion is preserved as DNA: 39 bases, with reading frame beginning at the first base. The junction carries 10 bases between V and J, which are trimmed by 3 bases and 5 bases respectively. From the germline V gene, CDR1 is MDHEN and CDR2 is SYDVKM. Sequenced sample: memory CD4+ T cells sorted from blood. This sample's cell subset or site label indicates: CD45RA-negative fraction. This TCR was sampled from a man aged 18 to 30 in good health. The sequence links TRBV28 to TRBJ1-1; the D gene identity is not certain. DNA sequence: TGTGCCAGCAGTTTGGTGAAAGCGACTGAAGCTTTCTTT. Translated, it reads CASSLVKATEAFF. The variable domain in full, with residues beyond the CDR3 obtained from the reference TRBV28 and TRBJ1-1 genes, is DVKVTQSSRYLVKRTGEKVFLECVQDMDHENMFWYRQDPGLGLRLIYFSYDVKMKEKGDIPEGYSVSREKKERFSLILESASTNQTSMYLCASSLVKATEAFFGQGTRLTVV.